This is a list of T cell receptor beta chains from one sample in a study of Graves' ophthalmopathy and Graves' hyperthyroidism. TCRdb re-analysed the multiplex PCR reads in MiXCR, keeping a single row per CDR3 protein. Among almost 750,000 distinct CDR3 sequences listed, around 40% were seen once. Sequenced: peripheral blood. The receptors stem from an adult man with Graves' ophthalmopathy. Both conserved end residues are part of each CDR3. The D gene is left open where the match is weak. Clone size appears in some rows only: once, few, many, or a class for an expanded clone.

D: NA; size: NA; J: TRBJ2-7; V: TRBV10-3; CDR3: CASSYLRTLSYEQYF; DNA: TGTGCCAGCAGTTACCTCAGGACACTCTCCTACGAGCAGTACTTC
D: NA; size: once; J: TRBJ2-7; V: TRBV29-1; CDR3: CSASSHSQGSYEQYF; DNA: TGCAGCGCCAGCAGTCACTCACAGGGCTCCTACGAGCAGTACTTC
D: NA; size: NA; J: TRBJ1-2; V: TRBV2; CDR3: CASSYTDDYGYTF; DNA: TGTGCCAGCAGTTACACAGATGACTATGGCTACACCTTC
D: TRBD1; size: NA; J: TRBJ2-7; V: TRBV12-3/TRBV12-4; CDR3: CASRRQGTGTYEQYF; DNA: TGTGCCAGCAGACGACAAGGGACAGGGACCTACGAGCAGTACTTC
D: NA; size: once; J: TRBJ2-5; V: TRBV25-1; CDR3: CASSGSAGVETQYF; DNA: TGTGCCAGCAGTGGTAGTGCCGGGGTAGAGACCCAGTACTTC
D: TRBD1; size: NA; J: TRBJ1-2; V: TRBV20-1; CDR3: CSAGQGTTLFGYTF; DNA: TGCAGTGCCGGACAGGGGACAACCCTCTTTGGCTACACCTTC
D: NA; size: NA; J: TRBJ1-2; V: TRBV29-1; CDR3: CSVGGGNYGYTF; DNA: TGCAGCGTTGGCGGGGGCAACTATGGCTACACCTTC
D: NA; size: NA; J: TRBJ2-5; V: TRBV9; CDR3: CASSARNLMVETQYF; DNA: TGTGCCAGCTCAGCGAGAAACCTGATGGTGGAGACCCAGTACTTC
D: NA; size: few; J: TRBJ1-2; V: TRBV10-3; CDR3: CASSYFHLTANGYTF; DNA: TGTGCCAGCAGTTACTTCCACCTGACAGCCAATGGCTACACCTTC
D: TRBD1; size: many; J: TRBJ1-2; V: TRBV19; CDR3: CASRRTGTGYGYTF; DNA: TGTGCCAGTAGGAGGACAGGTACTGGGTATGGCTACACCTTC
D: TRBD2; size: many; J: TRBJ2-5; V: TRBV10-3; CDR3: CAIRAGEAETQYF; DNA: TGTGCCATCAGGGCGGGGGAAGCAGAGACCCAGTACTTC
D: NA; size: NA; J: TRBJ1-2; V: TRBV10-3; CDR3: CATGPGNGNTF; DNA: TGTGCCACCGGGCCTGGGAATGGAAACACCTTC
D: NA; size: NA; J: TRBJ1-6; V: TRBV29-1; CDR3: CSVADRLDSPLHF; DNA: TGCAGCGTTGCCGACCGCCTGGATTCACCCCTCCACTTT
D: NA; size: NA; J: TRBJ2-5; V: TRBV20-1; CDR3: CSARGGGGVQETQYF; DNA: TGCAGTGCTAGAGGGGGAGGGGGGGTCCAAGAGACCCAGTACTTC
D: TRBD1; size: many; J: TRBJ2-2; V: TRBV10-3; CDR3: CATWDSPTGELFF; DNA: TGTGCCACCTGGGACAGCCCCACCGGGGAGCTGTTTTTT
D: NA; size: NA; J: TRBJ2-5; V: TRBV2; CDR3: CASSETVSTAGYF; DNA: TGTGCCAGCAGTGAAACGGTGAGCACTGCCGGGTACTTC
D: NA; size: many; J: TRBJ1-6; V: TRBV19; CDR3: CASSGWAREDSPLHF; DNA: TGTGCCAGTAGTGGATGGGCCAGGGAAGATTCACCCCTCCACTTT
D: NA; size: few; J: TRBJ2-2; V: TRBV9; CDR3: CASSEEDSVFGELFF; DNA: TGTGCCAGCAGCGAGGAGGATTCAGTCTTCGGGGAGCTGTTTTTT
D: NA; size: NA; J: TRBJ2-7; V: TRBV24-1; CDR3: CATSDRRDRQYF; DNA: TGTGCCACCAGTGATCGGAGGGACAGGCAGTACTTC
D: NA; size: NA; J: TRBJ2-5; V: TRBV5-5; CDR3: CASSPVAGNQETQYF; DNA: TGTGCCAGCAGCCCCGTGGCGGGAAACCAAGAGACCCAGTACTTC
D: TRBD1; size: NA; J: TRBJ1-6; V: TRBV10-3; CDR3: CAIRTTAGTGGSPLHF; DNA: TGTGCCATCAGGACTACGGCCGGGACAGGCGGTTCACCCCTCCACTTT
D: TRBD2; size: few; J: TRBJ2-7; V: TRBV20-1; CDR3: CSARSGREHEQYF; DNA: TGCAGTGCTAGAAGCGGGAGGGAACACGAGCAGTACTTC
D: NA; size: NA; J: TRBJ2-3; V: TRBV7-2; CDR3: CASSLAPAGGAEDTQYF; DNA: TGTGCCAGCAGCTTAGCGCCGGCCGGGGGCGCGGAAGATACGCAGTATTTT
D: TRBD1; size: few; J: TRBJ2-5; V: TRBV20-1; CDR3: CSARPGTEQETQYF; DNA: TGCAGTGCTAGACCCGGGACAGAACAAGAGACCCAGTACTTC
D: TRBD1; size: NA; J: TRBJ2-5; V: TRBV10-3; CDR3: CAARAGQGKETQYF; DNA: TGTGCCGCCCGGGCTGGACAGGGTAAAGAGACCCAGTACTTC
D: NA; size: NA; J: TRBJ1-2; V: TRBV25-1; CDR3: CASSDSAGESYGYTF; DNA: TGTGCCAGCAGTGATAGTGCCGGGGAGAGCTATGGCTACACCTTC
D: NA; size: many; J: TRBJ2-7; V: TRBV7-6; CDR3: CASSFGVTPTYEQYF; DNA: TGTGCCAGCAGCTTTGGTGTGACACCAACATACGAGCAGTACTTC
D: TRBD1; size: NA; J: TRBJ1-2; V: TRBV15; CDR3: CATSSRTGAQRNYGYTF; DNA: TGTGCCACCAGCAGCCGGACAGGGGCGCAGCGGAACTATGGCTACACCTTC
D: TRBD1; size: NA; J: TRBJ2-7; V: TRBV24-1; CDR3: CATSDPGTGDTYEQYF; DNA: TGTGCCACCAGTGACCCAGGGACAGGGGATACCTACGAGCAGTACTTC
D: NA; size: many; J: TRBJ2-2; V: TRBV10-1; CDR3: CASSTSNTGELFF; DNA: TGCGCCAGCAGTACCAGTAACACCGGGGAGCTGTTTTTT
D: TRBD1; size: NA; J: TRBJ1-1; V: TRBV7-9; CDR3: CASSPGGNMNTEAFF; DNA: TGTGCCAGCAGCCCAGGGGGGAACATGAACACTGAAGCTTTCTTT
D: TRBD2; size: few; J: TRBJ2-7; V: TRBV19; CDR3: CASAPSLAGVDEQYF; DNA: TGTGCCAGCGCCCCATCACTAGCGGGGGTCGACGAGCAGTACTTC
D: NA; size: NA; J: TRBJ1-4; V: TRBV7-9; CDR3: CASSFGRNEKLFF; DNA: TGTGCCAGCAGCTTCGGCCGGAATGAAAAACTGTTTTTT
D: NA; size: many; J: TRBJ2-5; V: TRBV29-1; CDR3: CSVGSGTGTQYF; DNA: TGCAGCGTTGGCAGCGGGACAGGGACCCAGTACTTC
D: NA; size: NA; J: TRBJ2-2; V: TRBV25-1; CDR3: CASDDLEGSGELFF; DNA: TGTGCCAGTGATGACTTGGAAGGCAGCGGGGAGCTGTTTTTT
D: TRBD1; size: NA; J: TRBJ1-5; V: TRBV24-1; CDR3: CATSDQGTGGQPQHF; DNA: TGTGCCACCAGTGACCAAGGTACAGGGGGCCAGCCCCAGCATTTT
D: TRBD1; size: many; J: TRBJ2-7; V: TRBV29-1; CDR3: CSVDTGTGKSYEQYF; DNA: TGCAGCGTAGATACCGGGACAGGGAAGTCCTACGAGCAGTACTTC
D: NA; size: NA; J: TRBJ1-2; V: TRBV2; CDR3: CASTPPRGYGYTF; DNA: TGTGCCAGCACCCCACCGCGGGGCTATGGCTACACCTTC
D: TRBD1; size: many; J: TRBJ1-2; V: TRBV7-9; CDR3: CASSQTGGGNYGYTF; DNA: TGTGCCAGCAGTCAAACAGGGGGTGGAAACTATGGCTACACCTTC
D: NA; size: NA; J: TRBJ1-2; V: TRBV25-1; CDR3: CASPFEGDYGYTF; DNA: TGTGCTAGCCCCTTTGAGGGGGACTATGGCTACACCTTC
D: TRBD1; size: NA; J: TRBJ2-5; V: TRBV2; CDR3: CASSETGWQTQYF; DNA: TGTGCCAGCAGTGAGACAGGGTGGCAGACCCAGTACTTC
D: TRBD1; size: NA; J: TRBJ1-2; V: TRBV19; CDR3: CASNQPGTGPGYTF; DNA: TGTGCCAGTAACCAACCCGGGACAGGGCCCGGCTACACCTTC
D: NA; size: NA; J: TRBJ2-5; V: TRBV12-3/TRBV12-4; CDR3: CASSQGEPGETQYF; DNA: TGTGCCAGCAGTCAAGGGGAACCAGGAGAGACCCAGTACTTC
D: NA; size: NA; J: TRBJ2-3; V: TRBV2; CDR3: CATDRGGGTDTQYF; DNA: TGCGCCACCGATAGGGGCGGGGGCACAGATACGCAGTATTTT
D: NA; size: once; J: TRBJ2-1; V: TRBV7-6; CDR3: CASSLLFGNEQFF; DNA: TGTGCCAGCAGCTTACTTTTCGGCAATGAGCAGTTCTTC
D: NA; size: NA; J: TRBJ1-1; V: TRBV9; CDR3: CASSVVGGNAEAFF; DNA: TGTGCCAGCAGCGTAGTGGGGGGGAACGCTGAAGCTTTCTTT
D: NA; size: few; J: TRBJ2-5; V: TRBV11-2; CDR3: CASSLVGGRGTQYF; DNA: TGTGCCAGCAGCTTGGTCGGAGGCAGGGGAACCCAGTACTTC
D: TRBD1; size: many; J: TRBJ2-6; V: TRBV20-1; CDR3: CSGTGAVANVLTF; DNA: TGCAGCGGAACAGGGGCGGTGGCCAACGTCCTGACTTTC
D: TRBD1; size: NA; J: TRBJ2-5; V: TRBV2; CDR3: CASSWQGVQPQYF; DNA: TGTGCCAGCAGTTGGCAGGGGGTACAGCCCCAGTACTTC
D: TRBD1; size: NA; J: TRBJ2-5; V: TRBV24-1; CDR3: CATSGPKTGSQETQYF; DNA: TGTGCCACCAGTGGGCCAAAGACAGGGAGTCAAGAGACCCAGTACTTC
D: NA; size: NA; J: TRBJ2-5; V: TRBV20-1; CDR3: CSAARQGPSGAQYF; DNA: TGCAGTGCCGCCAGACAGGGACCTTCGGGGGCCCAGTACTTC
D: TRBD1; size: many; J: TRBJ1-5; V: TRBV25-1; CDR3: CGQPIMRQGVDQPQHF; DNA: TGTGGCCAGCCTATTATGAGGCAGGGGGTAGATCAGCCCCAGCATTTT
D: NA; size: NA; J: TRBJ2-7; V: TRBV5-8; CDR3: CASSLDAGGTYEQYF; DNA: TGTGCCAGCAGCTTGGATGCAGGAGGGACCTACGAGCAGTACTTC
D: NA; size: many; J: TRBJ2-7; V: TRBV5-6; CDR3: CASSPSIGDLYEQYF; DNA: TGTGCCAGCAGCCCGAGCATAGGGGACCTCTACGAGCAGTACTTC
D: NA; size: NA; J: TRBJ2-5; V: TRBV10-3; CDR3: CAISESSFETQYF; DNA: TGTGCCATCAGTGAATCTAGCTTTGAGACCCAGTACTTC
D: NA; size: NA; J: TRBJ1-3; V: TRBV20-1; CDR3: CSASLGLGGVGSGNTIYF; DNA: TGCAGTGCTAGTCTAGGGTTGGGGGGGGTAGGATCTGGAAACACCATATATTTT
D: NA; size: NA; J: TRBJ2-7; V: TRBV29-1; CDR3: CSGSREYEQYF; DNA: TGCAGCGGTTCCAGGGAATACGAGCAGTACTTC
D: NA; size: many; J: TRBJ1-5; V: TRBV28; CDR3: CASSLGKLPQHF; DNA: TGTGCCAGCAGTTTGGGAAAACTGCCCCAGCATTTT
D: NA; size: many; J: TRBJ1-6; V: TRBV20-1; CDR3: CSASLGKSPLHF; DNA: TGCAGTGCTAGTTTGGGGAAATCACCCCTCCACTTT